This T cell receptor (beta chain) was profiled in a study of T-cell reconstitution after alpha-beta-depleted transplantation in children. Overall study results and limits: Where some patients showed high TCRbeta diversity at day 60, it came from recipient T cells and thymic progenitors that had survived. Several hundred rapidly expanded clones from non-depleted graft cells reportedly supplied alpha-beta T cells about two months post-transplant.

Germline assignment: CDR1 LNHNV and CDR2 YYDKDF (reference sequence). The V end was cut by 4 bases, the J end by 0 bases, with 14 bases between. The CDR3 runs to 16 residues. Preparation of the TCRbeta library used unique molecular identifiers. TCRdb processed the PCR reads anew with MiXCR; each CDR3 protein has one entry. The data show about 830,000 distinct CDR3 sequences, with around 17% seen just once and roughly 5% held by the top ten. On this clonotype: Its antigen remains unknown.

The J gene is TRBJ2-3, the V gene TRBV15; a possible D gene is TRBD1 (5 bases). The receptor's source is a male patient younger than 18 who had a stem cell transplant for acute lymphoblastic leukemia, so the T cells may come from the graft donor. The sample in question was PBMCs, mostly from graft donor cells, obtained 360 days after TCRalphabeta/CD19-depleted stem cell transplant. CDR3: CATSKFPRASTDTQYF. DNA for the CDR3: TGTGCCACCAGCAAATTCCCCAGGGCTAGCACAGATACGCAGTATTTT.